The T cell receptor (beta chain) under discussion was sequenced for a study of control samples from healthy donors and cancer patients. Clones were sequenced by immunoSEQ multiplex PCR, and TCRdb holds only the in-frame ones, with some missing. The repertoire consists of around 200,000 clones, with roughly 91% occurring once and the leading ten covering roughly 1.5%. Trimming removed 8 bases at V and 1 base at J, with 14 bases between. There are 14 residues in the CDR3. Per the germline V gene, CDR1 is MNHEY and CDR2 is SMNVEV (reference sequence). V gene TRBV27 combines with J gene TRBJ1-1, with D unresolved. Input material: blood. The receptor was isolated from a man between 18 and 35 years old in good health. CDR3 DNA sequence: TGTGCCAGCCAACCTATTGCAGCGAACACTGAAGCTTTCTTT. Its translation is CASQPIAANTEAFF.